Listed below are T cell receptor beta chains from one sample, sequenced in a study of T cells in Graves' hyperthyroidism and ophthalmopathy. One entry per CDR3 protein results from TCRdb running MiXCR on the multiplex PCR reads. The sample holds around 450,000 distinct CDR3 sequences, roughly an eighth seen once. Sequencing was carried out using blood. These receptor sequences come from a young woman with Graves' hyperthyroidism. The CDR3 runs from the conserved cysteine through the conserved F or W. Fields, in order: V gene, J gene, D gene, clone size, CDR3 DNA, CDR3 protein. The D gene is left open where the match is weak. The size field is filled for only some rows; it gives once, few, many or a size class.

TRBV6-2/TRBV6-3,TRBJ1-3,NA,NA,TGTGCCAGCAGCTTCGACGTCCGTGGAAACACCATATATTTT,CASSFDVRGNTIYF
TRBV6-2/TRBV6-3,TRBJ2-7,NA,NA,TGTGCCAGCAGAACCGACAGCCACGAGCAGTACTTC,CASRTDSHEQYF
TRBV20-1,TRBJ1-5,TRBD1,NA,TGCAGTGCTCCCGGGACAGGGAGGATGGATCAGCCCCAGCATTTT,CSAPGTGRMDQPQHF
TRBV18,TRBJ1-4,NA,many,TGTGCCAGCTCACCATCCCGGGGGCCACCTACTAATGAAAAACTGTTTTTT,CASSPSRGPPTNEKLFF
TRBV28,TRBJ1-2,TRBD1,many,TGTGCCAGCAGTCCAAGGGGGCTAGGGAATGGCTACACCTTC,CASSPRGLGNGYTF
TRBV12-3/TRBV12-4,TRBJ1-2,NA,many,TGTGCCAGCAGAAGGGACGAATCAACTTATGGCTACACCTTC,CASRRDESTYGYTF
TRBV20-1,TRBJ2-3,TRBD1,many,TGCAGTGCTAGAGGGAACAGGGGTAACACAGATACGCAGTATTTT,CSARGNRGNTDTQYF
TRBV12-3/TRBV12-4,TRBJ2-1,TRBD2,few,TGTGCCAGCAGTTTTGGTGGGACTAGCGAATCGATTAGCTCCTACAATGAGCAGTTCTTC,CASSFGGTSESISSYNEQFF
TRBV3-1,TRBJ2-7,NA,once,TGTGCCAGCAGCCAAGAACTAGCATCCGAGCAGTACTTC,CASSQELASEQYF
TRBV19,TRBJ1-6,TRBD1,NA,TGTGCCAGTGGCTCCGGGACAGATAATTCACCCCTCCACTTT,CASGSGTDNSPLHF
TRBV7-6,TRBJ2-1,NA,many,TGTGCCAGCAGCTTAGCAGTGGGTGGGACGACAAATGAGCAGTTCTTC,CASSLAVGGTTNEQFF
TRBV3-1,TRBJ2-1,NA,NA,TGTGCCAGCAGCCAGGGAACGTTAGCGGAGCCGAGGGGCAATGAGCAGTTCTTC,CASSQGTLAEPRGNEQFF
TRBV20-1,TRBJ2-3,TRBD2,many,TGCAGTGCTAGGTTGGGCGGGAGCGCTAGCACAGATACGCAGTATTTT,CSARLGGSASTDTQYF
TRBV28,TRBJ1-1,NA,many,TGTGCCAGCAGCCAACATCCCACTGAAGCTTTCTTT,CASSQHPTEAFF
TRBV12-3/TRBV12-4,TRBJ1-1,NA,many,TGTGCCAGCAGTTTATGGTGGGAGAACACTGAAGCTTTCTTT,CASSLWWENTEAFF
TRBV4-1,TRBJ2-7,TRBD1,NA,TGCGCCAGCAGCCTCATGACAGGGTGGTACGAGCAGTACTTC,CASSLMTGWYEQYF
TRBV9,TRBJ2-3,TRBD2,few,TGTGCCAGCAGCTATAGCGGGATAAGCACAGATACGCAGTATTTT,CASSYSGISTDTQYF
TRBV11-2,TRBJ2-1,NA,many,TGTGCCAGCAGCCCTAGTCCGGGGCCCAGGCCCTACAATGAGCAGTTCTTC,CASSPSPGPRPYNEQFF
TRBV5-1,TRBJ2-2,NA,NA,TGCGCCAGCAGCTCGTGGAACACCGGGGAGCTGTTTTTT,CASSSWNTGELFF
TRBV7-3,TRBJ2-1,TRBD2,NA,TGTGCCAGCAGCGGAGGGAGGGTAGCGGGAGGTGAGCAGTTCTTC,CASSGGRVAGGEQFF
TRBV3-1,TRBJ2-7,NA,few,TGTGCCAGCAGCCAAGGTAGCAGGAGTAGGTACGAGCAGTACTTC,CASSQGSRSRYEQYF
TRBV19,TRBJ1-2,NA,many,TGTGCCAGTAGTATGCGTCCGGGGAGCTATGGCTACACCTTC,CASSMRPGSYGYTF
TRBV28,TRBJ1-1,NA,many,TGTGCCAGCAGTATAACCCGTAGGCCCCTGGGGGATGAAGCTTTCTTT,CASSITRRPLGDEAFF
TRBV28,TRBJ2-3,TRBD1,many,TGTGCCAGCAGTTCTTCCGGGACAGGACTTACAGATACGCAGTATTTT,CASSSSGTGLTDTQYF
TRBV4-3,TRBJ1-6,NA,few,TGCGCCAGCAGCCAAGCGTTAGGAGGGGTGGGTTCACCCCTCCACTTT,CASSQALGGVGSPLHF
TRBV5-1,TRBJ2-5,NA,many,TGCGCCAGCAGCTCCGGGAGCCTCCAAGAGACCCAGTACTTC,CASSSGSLQETQYF
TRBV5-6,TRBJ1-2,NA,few,TGTGCCAGCAGCGACCGACTGGTAGGCTACACCTTC,CASSDRLVGYTF
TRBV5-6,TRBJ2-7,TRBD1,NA,TGTGCCAGCAGCTTGGCCGGGCAGGGGGCGTACGAGCAGTACTTC,CASSLAGQGAYEQYF
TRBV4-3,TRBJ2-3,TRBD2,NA,TGCGCCAGCAGTCCCGGGACTAGCGGGAGTTATACGCAGTATTTT,CASSPGTSGSYTQYF
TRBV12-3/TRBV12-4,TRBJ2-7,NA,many,TGTGCCAGCACCATAGGGGGGGAGGGGTACGAGCAGTACTTC,CASTIGGEGYEQYF
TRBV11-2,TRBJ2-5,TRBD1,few,TGTGCCAGCAGCGAGACAGGGGGTTTAGGAGAGACCCAGTACTTC,CASSETGGLGETQYF
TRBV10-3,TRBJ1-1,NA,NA,TGTGCCATCAGTGAGGACGGTTGGGCTTTCTTT,CAISEDGWAFF
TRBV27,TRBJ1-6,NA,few,TGTGCCAGCACCACCCCGGGGGGGGGGGGCTCACCCCTCCACTTT,CASTTPGGGGSPLHF
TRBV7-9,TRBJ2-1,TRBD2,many,TGTGCCAGCAGCTTAGCGGCCGGACTAGCGGGAGGATCCTACAATGAGCAGTTCTTC,CASSLAAGLAGGSYNEQFF
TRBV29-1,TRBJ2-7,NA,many,TGCAGCGTCGCCCGTTGGCAGGGAGACTACGAGCAGTACTTC,CSVARWQGDYEQYF
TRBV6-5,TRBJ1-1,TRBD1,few,TGTGCCAGCAGTCACACACCCGGACAGGGACTTAACACTGAAGCTTTCTTT,CASSHTPGQGLNTEAFF
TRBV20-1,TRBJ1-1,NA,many,TGCAGTGCCGCCCGGAGTGGGCAGGGCGAGGGTGAAGCTTTCTTT,CSAARSGQGEGEAFF
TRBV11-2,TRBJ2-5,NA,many,TGTGCCAGCAGCTTCTCATATAGCGTCCAAGAGACCCAGTACTTC,CASSFSYSVQETQYF
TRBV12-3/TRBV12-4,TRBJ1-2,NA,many,TGTGCCAGCAGCTCGGTGGGGGGAGCTAACTATGGCTACACCTTC,CASSSVGGANYGYTF
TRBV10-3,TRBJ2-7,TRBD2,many,TGTGCCATCAGGAGACTAGCGGGAGGAGACGAGCAGTACTTC,CAIRRLAGGDEQYF
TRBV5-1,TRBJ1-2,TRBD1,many,TGCGCCAGCAGCCCGGAACAGGGGGCCCATGGCTACACCTTC,CASSPEQGAHGYTF
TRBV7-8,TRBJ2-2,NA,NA,TGTGCCAGCAGCTTATTCCGGCCCAGGGCAAACACCGGGGAGCTGTTTTTT,CASSLFRPRANTGELFF
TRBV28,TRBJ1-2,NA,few,TGTGCCAGCAGTCCCGAACGGCGCGGCTATGGCTACACCTTC,CASSPERRGYGYTF
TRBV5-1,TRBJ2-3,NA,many,TGCGCCAGCAGCCTCGGACAGTTACATGCTAGCACAGATACGCAGTATTTT,CASSLGQLHASTDTQYF
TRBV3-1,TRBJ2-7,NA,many,TGTGCCAGCAGCCAAGTTTACTACGAGCAGTACTTC,CASSQVYYEQYF
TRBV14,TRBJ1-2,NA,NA,TGTGCCAGCAGCCAGACCCGTGGAACAGGAACCGGCTACACCTTC,CASSQTRGTGTGYTF
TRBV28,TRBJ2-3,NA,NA,TGTGCCAGCAGTTCCCCGCGGGGCACAGATACGCAGTATTTT,CASSSPRGTDTQYF
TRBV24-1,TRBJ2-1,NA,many,TGTGCCACCAGTGATTTCACAGGGGGGGTTTGGGTCTACAATGAGCAGTTCTTC,CATSDFTGGVWVYNEQFF
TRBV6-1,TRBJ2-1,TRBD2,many,TGTGCCAGCCTTGTTAGGGCGGGAGGCAATGAGCAGTTCTTC,CASLVRAGGNEQFF
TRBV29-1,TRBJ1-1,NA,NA,TGCAGCGTTGAAGTTATGGGGGTGAACACTGAAGCTTTCTTT,CSVEVMGVNTEAFF
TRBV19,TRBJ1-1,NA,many,TGTGCCAGTAGTATACTGGGGAGGAACACTGAAGCTTTCTTT,CASSILGRNTEAFF
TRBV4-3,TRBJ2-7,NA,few,TGCGCCAGCAGCCAACTGGGACTCCCCACCTACGAGCAGTACTTC,CASSQLGLPTYEQYF
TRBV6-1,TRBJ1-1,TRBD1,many,TGTGCCAGCAAGACAGGGATGCAGAACACTGAAGCTTTCTTT,CASKTGMQNTEAFF
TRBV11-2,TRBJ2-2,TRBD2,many,TGTGCCAGCAGCTACTGGACTAGCGAGAACACCGGGGAGCTGTTTTTT,CASSYWTSENTGELFF
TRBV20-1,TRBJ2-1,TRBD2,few,TGCAGTGCTAGGCCAAGCGGGAGCTCCTACAATGAGCAGTTCTTC,CSARPSGSSYNEQFF
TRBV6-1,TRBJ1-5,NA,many,TGTGCCAGCAGTCCCCGGGAGAATCAGCCCCAGCATTTT,CASSPRENQPQHF
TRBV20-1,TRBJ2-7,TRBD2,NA,TGCAGTGCTAGTGCTAGCGGGAGACGGGGGTCCGACGAGCAGTACTTC,CSASASGRRGSDEQYF
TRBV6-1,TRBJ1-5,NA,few,TGTGCCAGCAACTACGGGGAAAGCAATCAGCCCCAGCATTTT,CASNYGESNQPQHF
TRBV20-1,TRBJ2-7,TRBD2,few,TGCAGCGCCCGGGAGCTAGCGGGAGGGGTTTTCGAGCAGTACTTC,CSARELAGGVFEQYF